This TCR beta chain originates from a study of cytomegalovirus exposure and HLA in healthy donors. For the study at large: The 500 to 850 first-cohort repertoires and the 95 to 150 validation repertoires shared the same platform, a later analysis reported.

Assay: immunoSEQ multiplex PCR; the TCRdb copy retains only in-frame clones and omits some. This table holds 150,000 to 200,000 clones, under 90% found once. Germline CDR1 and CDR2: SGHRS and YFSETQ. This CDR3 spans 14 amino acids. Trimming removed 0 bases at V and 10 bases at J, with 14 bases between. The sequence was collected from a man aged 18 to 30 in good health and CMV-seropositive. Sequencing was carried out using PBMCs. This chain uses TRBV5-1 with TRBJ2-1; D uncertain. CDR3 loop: CASSLDVAVPEQFF. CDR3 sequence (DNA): TGCGCCAGCAGCTTGGACGTTGCGGTCCCCGAGCAGTTCTTC.